A selection of T cell receptor beta chains follows, all from one sample in a study of blood T cell repertoires in COVID-19. Produced via immunoSEQ multiplex PCR; TCRdb's table is partial and in-frame only. Among 59,000 or so clones listed, approximately 80% were seen once. Sequencing was done on a sample of peripheral blood. The receptor source for this set is a woman of 80 years or more with active or convalescent COVID-19. The conserved cysteine and the conserved F or W are not part of the CDR3 here. Each record gives: V gene, CDR3 protein.

>TRBV9
ASSPEWGSGYT
>TRBV27
ASSPGGQETQY
>TRBV19
ASSKKAGGSPLH
>TRBV6-1
ASSPGGSNQPQH
>TRBV7-9
ASSLVSGHSYEQY
>TRBV7-9
ASSLKGQGMNEQF
>TRBV21-1
ASSSQGGSGNTEAF
>TRBV5-1
ASSEAYSTDTQY
>TRBV5-1
ASSGGDRAVDTQY
>TRBV5-1
ASSIDRVFTEAF
>TRBV28
ASSLPDSPRSEQY
>TRBV9
ASSVVRLGGGYGYT
>TRBV21-1
ASSLFSPLH